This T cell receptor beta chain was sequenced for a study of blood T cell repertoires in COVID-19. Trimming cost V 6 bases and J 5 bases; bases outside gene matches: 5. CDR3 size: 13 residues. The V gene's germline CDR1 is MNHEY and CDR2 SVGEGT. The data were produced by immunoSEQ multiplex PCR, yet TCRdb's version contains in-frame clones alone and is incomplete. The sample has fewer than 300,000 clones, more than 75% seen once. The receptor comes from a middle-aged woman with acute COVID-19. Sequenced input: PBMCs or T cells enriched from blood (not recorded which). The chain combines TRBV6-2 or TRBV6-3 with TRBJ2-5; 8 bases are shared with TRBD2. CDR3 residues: CASSQRERETQYF. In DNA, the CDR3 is TGTGCCAGCAGCCAGCGGGAGAGGGAGACCCAGTACTTC.